A single sample gave rise to the 7 T cell receptor beta chains below, sequenced in a study of CXCR3-negative and CXCR3-positive naive CD8 T cells. With UMI labels, 5' RACE was used to prepare the TRB cDNA libraries. TCRdb re-called the 5' RACE reads, yielding one record per CDR3 amino acid sequence without DNA. Its table records approximately 83,000 distinct CDR3 sequences. Input material: naive CXCR3- CD8+ T cells from blood. Specified subset: CD45RO-CCR7+CD27+CD95- naive CD8+ T cells lacking CXCR3 (TNR3-). These receptors all stem from a human donor in good health. Some clones in this sample may be carry-over from other donors' samples.

The chain combines TRBV5-1 with TRBJ1-1. Germline loops: CDR1 SGHRS, CDR2 YFSETQ. CDR3 length: 13 amino acids. CDR3 protein: CASSLVMNTEAFF.

The chain is built from TRBV7-2 and TRBJ2-7; TCRdb designates TRBD1, a call that cannot be tested without DNA. CDR1 SGHTA and CDR2 FQGNSA come from the germline V gene. This CDR3 is built from 13 residues. This CDR3 reads CASSPTDSYEQYF.

The rearrangement links TRBV12-3 or TRBV12-4 to TRBJ2-3; the D gene TCRdb calls, TRBD2, cannot be checked with no DNA. The CDR3 length is 17 residues. This CDR3 is CASRTRLAGGPADTQYF.

This rearrangement joins TRBV28 to TRBJ2-1; no DNA is available, so the TRBD1 call from TCRdb remains unchecked. The CDR3 is 17 residues long. Germline V gives CDR1 MDHEN, CDR2 SYDVKM. The CDR3 here is CASSLNRGESSYNEQFF.

The chain has TRBV7-6 and TRBJ2-5. The CDR3 covers 12 residues. CDR1 and CDR2 (germline): SGHVS, FNYEAQ. CDR3 sequence: CASSFSQETQYF.

This rearrangement joins TRBV28 to TRBJ2-7. This CDR3 contains 12 residues. CDR1 is MDHEN, CDR2 SYDVKM, per germline. CDR3 sequence: CASRGQMYEQYF.

The V call is TRBV14, the J call TRBJ2-7; TCRdb's assignment of TRBD1 cannot be checked, as there is no DNA. The V gene's germline CDR1 is SGHDN and CDR2 FVKESK. This CDR3 is 17 amino acids long. The chain's CDR3 is CASRTGTGGQYSYEQYF.